This T cell receptor beta chain emerged from a study of T cells after yellow fever vaccination. Turning to the study itself: Those fractions that held only low numbers of cells were prepared using the SMART-Seq v4 Ultra Low Input RNA kit. General study results and limits: The study found a weaker secondary response that peaked faster, day 5 versus 15.

Template-switching 5'RACE yielded the TCR cDNA; a universal primer site and UMIs were added in the process. TCRdb passed the 5' RACE reads through MiXCR, listing each CDR3 protein once. The table has some 120,000 distinct CDR3 sequences, about 7.4% seen once. A word on this clonotype: Its antigen remains unidentified.

Germline values: CDR1 KGHDR, CDR2 SFDVKD. J was trimmed by 7 bases and V by 7 bases; bases with no gene match: 12. CDR3 length: 14 residues. This sample comprised CD4+ T cells sorted from PBMCs, obtained 9 to 11 days after the first yellow fever vaccination. The V and J genes are TRBV24-1 and TRBJ2-7, with 7 bases lining up with TRBD1. This clonotype originated in a man aged 18 to 29 who received the YFV17D yellow fever vaccine. In nucleotides, the CDR3 is TGTGCCACCAGGACAGGGATCCGCCTGTGTGAGCAGTACTTC. Amino acid sequence: CATRTGIRLCEQYF.